Below are 22 T cell receptor beta chains sequenced from a single sample in a study of T cell repertoires in cytomegalovirus infection. TCRdb reanalysed the reads using MiXCR and keeps one entry per CDR3 protein. The table lists just over 450,000 distinct CDR3 sequences, about two fifths of them singletons. No antigen has been identified for these receptors. Source: cultured PBMCs, taken from culture after CMV antigen stimulation. Receptors originate from a human donor in good health (CMV status not recorded). Some clones in this sample may be carry-over from other donors' samples.

This sequence joins TRBV7-2 and TRBJ2-7; D is undetermined. V was pared by 1 base and J by 6 bases, with 7 bases between. This CDR3 contains 12 residues. Germline CDR1 and CDR2: SGHTA and FQGNSA. The CDR3 DNA reads TGTGCCAGCAGCTTAGGGCTGAGCGAGCAGTACTTC. Residues: CASSLGLSEQYF. The variable domain in full, completed from reference TRBV7-2 and TRBJ2-7, reads GAGVSQSPSNKVTEKGKDVELRCDPISGHTALYWYRQSLGQGLEFLIYFQGNSAPDKSGLPSDRFSAERTGGSVSTLTIQRTQQEDSAVYLCASSLGLSEQYFGPGTRLTVT.

This clonotype was observed once. The chain couples TRBV6-5 to TRBJ1-5; D unresolved. The ends were cut back, 0 bases at V and 7 bases at J, with 7 bases in the middle. The CDR3 spans 13 residues. CDR1 is MNHEY and CDR2 is SVGAGI in the germline V gene. The CDR3 is CASSYSSQQPQHF. The CDR3 coding sequence is TGTGCCAGCAGTTACTCGAGTCAGCAGCCCCAGCATTTT.

The V call is TRBV7-2, the J call TRBJ2-7; D unresolved. Germline CDR1 SGHTA, CDR2 FQGNSA. The CDR3 consists of 16 residues. V was trimmed by 1 base and J by 2 bases, leaving 15 bases between them. For the CDR3, the DNA is TGTGCCAGCAGCTTAGAGGCCAACCCTCGGGCCTACGAGCAGTACTTC. Its translation: CASSLEANPRAYEQYF.

The genes are TRBV7-9 and TRBJ2-1, with 7 bases that match TRBD2. The CDR3 has 15 residues. The V gene end was trimmed by 1 base and the J gene end by 9 bases; junction bases not matched to a gene: 9. CDR1 and CDR2 from the germline V gene are SEHNR and FQNEAQ (reference sequence). CDR3 protein: CASSLVLRGRGEQFF. CDR3 DNA: TGTGCCAGCAGCTTAGTGTTGCGGGGGAGGGGTGAGCAGTTCTTC.

The chain joins TRBV6-1 to TRBJ1-5; 7 bases are a match to TRBD1. Trimming removed 4 bases from V and 6 bases from J; junction bases left unmatched: 9. This CDR3 spans 15 amino acids. Germline-derived CDR1 and CDR2 are MNHNS and SASEGT. The CDR3 is CASSAGTAYGQPQHF. CDR3 DNA: TGTGCCAGCAGTGCCGGGACAGCCTACGGTCAGCCCCAGCATTTT.

This rearrangement joins TRBV6-1 to TRBJ1-4; 7 bases are shared with TRBD1. This CDR3 has 16 amino acids. Unmatched junction bases numbered 10, after V lost 2 bases and J lost 7 bases. Germline V gives CDR1 MNHNS, CDR2 SASEGT. CDR3 nucleotide sequence: TGTGCCAGCAGTGAAAGACCCCGACAGGGAGGTGAAAAACTGTTTTTT. It yields the protein CASSERPRQGGEKLFF.

The chain's CDR3 is CASSSPDRGDTEAFF. For the CDR3, the DNA is TGTGCCAGCAGTTCACCGGACCGGGGGGACACTGAAGCTTTCTTT. The rearrangement uses TRBV27 and TRBJ1-1, with D possibly matching TRBD1 (5 bases). Looked up from germline, CDR1 is MNHEY and CDR2 is SMNVEV (reference sequence). The CDR3 is 15 amino acids. V was cut by 4 bases and J by 3 bases, with 15 bases left in between.

Notes on this clonotype: The junction shows a germline mismatch at one end, possibly a read error. The V gene is TRBV6-4, the J gene TRBJ2-5, with D perhaps being TRBD1 or TRBD2 (5 bases each). The CDR3 loop spans 15 amino acids. The germline V gene encodes CDR1 MRHNA and CDR2 SNTAGT. CDR3 sequence reads: CASSYSGAWSGTQYF. The CDR3 nucleotides are TGTGCCAGCAGTTACTCCGGGGCTTGGTCAGGGACCCAGTACTTC.

The rearrangement links TRBV2 to TRBJ2-3; the D gene could be TRBD1 or TRBD2 (5 bases each). Between the trimmed V and J ends, which lost 6 bases and 1 base, there was a span of 14 bases. The length of the CDR3 is 15 residues. Germline CDR1 is SNHLY and CDR2 is FYNNEI. CDR3 protein: CASSLLVGGTDTQYF. The DNA for the CDR3 is TGTGCCAGCAGCTTACTAGTGGGGGGCACAGATACGCAGTATTTT.

This clonotype was observed a handful of times. The chain combines TRBV20-1 with TRBJ2-1, with 7 bases identical to TRBD2. Per germline, CDR1 DFQATT and CDR2 SNEGSKA (reference sequence). The CDR3 sequence is 13 residues long. J gave up 9 bases and V 7 bases, and 12 bases lay outside the gene matches. In nucleotides, the CDR3 is TGCAGTGTACCCAAAGCGGGACGGGTTGAGCAGTTCTTC. Residues: CSVPKAGRVEQFF.

The chain carries TRBV7-8 and TRBJ1-4; 9 nucleotides line up with TRBD1. Germline values: CDR1 SGHVS, CDR2 FQNEAQ. V dropped 5 bases and J dropped 5; count of bases not matched to a gene: 12. This CDR3 has 17 amino acids. Here the CDR3 reads CASSADRGWGLNEKLFF. The CDR3 nucleotides are TGTGCCAGCAGCGCCGACAGGGGGTGGGGGTTAAATGAAAAACTGTTTTTT.

In its sample, this clonotype was seen many times. CDR3 region: CASSLVGAPPYNEQFF. In DNA, the CDR3 is TGTGCCAGCAGCTTAGTAGGCGCTCCTCCCTACAATGAGCAGTTCTTC. The chain links TRBV7-8 to TRBJ2-1; D gene ambiguous. The V end lost 1 base, the J end lost 2 bases, and 12 bases lay between the germline ends. Germline V gene lookup returns CDR1 SGHVS and CDR2 FQNEAQ. CDR3 size: 16 residues.

A few counts support this clonotype. The V call is TRBV7-6, the J call TRBJ2-2, with a possible D match to TRBD2 (6 bases). V shed 1 base and J shed 6 bases, with 12 bases lying between them. Germline V gene sequence: CDR1 SGHVS, CDR2 FNYEAQ. This CDR3 spans 15 amino acids. CDR3 amino acids: CASSLGRVSAGELFF. The CDR3 nucleotides are TGTGCCAGCAGCTTAGGGAGGGTCTCAGCCGGGGAGCTGTTTTTT.

This clonotype was counted between two and nine times. The chain links TRBV7-9 to TRBJ1-2; D is undetermined. The CDR3 is made up of 15 amino acids. The germline CDR1 and CDR2 sequences are SEHNR and FQNEAQ (reference sequence). V was clipped by 8 bases and J by 0 bases, with 16 bases between them. CDR3 nucleotides: TGTGCCAGCCATGACTCGACTTTTACTAACTATGGCTACACCTTC. Its protein product is CASHDSTFTNYGYTF.

This clonotype was detected only a few times. The rearrangement links TRBV7-2 to TRBJ2-3; D not resolved. V lost 5 bases, J lost 6 bases, and 9 bases lay in between. This CDR3 is 12 amino acids long. Per germline, CDR1 SGHTA and CDR2 FQGNSA. DNA of the CDR3: TGTGCCAGCAGCCCCAATTTGGATACGCAGTATTTT. Encoded protein: CASSPNLDTQYF.

This clonotype was picked up a small number of times. The V gene is TRBV5-5, the J gene TRBJ1-1; 10 bases line up with TRBD1. Unmatched junction bases numbered 15, after V lost 1 base and J lost 3 bases. This CDR3 has 19 amino acids. From germline, CDR1 is SGHKS and CDR2 YYEKEE (reference sequence). The DNA for the CDR3 is TGTGCCAGCAGCTTGTTTCCCTCGACAGGGGGCAGGGTCTACACTGAAGCTTTCTTT. This gives the protein CASSLFPSTGGRVYTEAFF. Full variable domain (outside the CDR3, taken from reference TRBV5-5 and TRBJ1-1): DAGVTQSPTHLIKTRGQQVTLRCSPISGHKSVSWYQQVLGQGPQFIFQYYEKEERGRGNFPDRFSARQFPNYSSELNVNALLLGDSALYLCASSLFPSTGGRVYTEAFFGQGTRLTVV.

The V gene is TRBV5-1, the J gene TRBJ2-5, with D maybe TRBD1 (5 bases). The CDR3 covers 13 residues. Germline V CDR1 and CDR2: SGHRS, YFSETQ. Trimming took off 4 bases at V and 4 bases at J, with 11 bases between the two ends. The CDR3 spells CASSTDMRETQYF. CDR3 bases: TGCGCCAGCAGCACGGACATGCGAGAGACCCAGTACTTC.

The DNA of the CDR3 is TGTGCCAGCAGTTCTCCCCTGTCTGCTTTATCCGATACGCAGTATTTT. It yields the protein CASSSPLSALSDTQYF. This chain uses TRBV27 with TRBJ2-3; D unresolved. With 4 bases removed from V and 6 bases from J, the gap between germline ends came to 20 bases. The CDR3 contains 16 residues. Per the germline V gene, CDR1 is MNHEY and CDR2 is SMNVEV (reference sequence).

The V gene is TRBV19, the J gene TRBJ2-1; 12 nucleotides match TRBD2. Trimming took 9 bases from V and 0 from J; bases not matched to a gene: 6. The germline gives CDR1 LNHDA, CDR2 SQIVND (reference sequence). CDR3 length: 16 amino acids. Written as DNA, the CDR3 is TGTGCCAGCAAACTAGCGGGAGGTAGCTCCTACAATGAGCAGTTCTTC. This encodes CASKLAGGSSYNEQFF.

This clonotype was seen a few times. The chain links TRBV7-6 to TRBJ1-1, with D tentatively TRBD1 (5 bases). The CDR3 spans 15 residues. CDR1 is SGHVS and CDR2 is FNYEAQ in the germline V gene. V dropped 4 bases and J dropped 0 bases, with 12 bases sitting between them. The CDR3 DNA reads TGTGCCAGCAGCTCCGGGGGGAATATGAACACTGAAGCTTTCTTT. Translation: CASSSGGNMNTEAFF.

This clonotype showed up just a few times. The chain combines TRBV7-8 with TRBJ2-1; TRBD2 matches 8 bases. V dropped 1 base and J dropped 5; count of bases not matched to a gene: 7. Germline loops: CDR1 SGHVS, CDR2 FQNEAQ. The CDR3 has 16 residues. The CDR3 loop is CASSLGPGLGDNEQFF. The CDR3 DNA reads as TGTGCCAGCAGCTTAGGGCCGGGACTAGGGGACAATGAGCAGTTCTTC.

This sequence joins TRBV7-2 and TRBJ2-1, with D perhaps matching TRBD2 (6 bases). CDR1 SGHTA and CDR2 FQGNSA come from the germline V gene. The V end was cut by 5 bases, the J end by 15 bases, with 26 bases between. CDR3 length: 15 residues. The CDR3 region has the DNA TGTGCCAGCAGCCTTAGTGGTCTAGCGCCAAGCTGGCGGTTCTTC. The encoded protein is CASSLSGLAPSWRFF.